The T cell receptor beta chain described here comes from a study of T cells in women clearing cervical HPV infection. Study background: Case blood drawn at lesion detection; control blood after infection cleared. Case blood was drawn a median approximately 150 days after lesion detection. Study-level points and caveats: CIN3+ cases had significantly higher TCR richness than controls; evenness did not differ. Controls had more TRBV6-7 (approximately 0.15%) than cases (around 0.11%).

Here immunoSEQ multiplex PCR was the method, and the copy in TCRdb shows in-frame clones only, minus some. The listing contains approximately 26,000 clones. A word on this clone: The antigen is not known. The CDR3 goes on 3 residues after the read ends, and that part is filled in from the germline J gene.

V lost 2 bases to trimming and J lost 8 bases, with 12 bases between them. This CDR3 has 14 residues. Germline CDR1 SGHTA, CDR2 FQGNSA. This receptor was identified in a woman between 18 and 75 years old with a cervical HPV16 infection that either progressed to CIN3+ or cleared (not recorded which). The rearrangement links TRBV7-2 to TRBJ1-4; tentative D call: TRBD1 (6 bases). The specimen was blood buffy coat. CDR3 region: CASSLPTGREKLFF. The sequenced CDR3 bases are TGTGCCAGCAGCTTACCGACAGGACGGGAAAAA.